This entry lists 20 T cell receptor beta chains sequenced from one sample in a study of neoadjuvant anti-PD-1 for oral cavity cancer. The time point was: after neoadjuvant nivolumab, at surgical resection. Assay: immunoSEQ multiplex PCR; the TCRdb copy retains only in-frame clones and omits some. The sample has about 68,000 clones, roughly 84% seen once; the top ten hold roughly 3.5%. Specimen: PBMCs, collected after nivolumab (anti-PD-1) treatment. These receptors were collected from a person between 35 and 79 years old with oral cavity squamous cell carcinoma.

The chain links TRBV5-6 to TRBJ1-1; 7 bases agree with TRBD1. The V gene end was trimmed by 4 bases and the J gene end by 8 bases; junction bases not matched to a gene: 5. There are 12 residues in the CDR3. CDR1 and CDR2 (germline): SGHDT, YYEEEE. In DNA form, the CDR3 reads TGTGCCAGCAGCCTACCGACAGGGGAAGCTTTCTTT. Its protein is CASSLPTGEAFF.

J is TRBJ2-1 and V is TRBV10-3; 9 bases match TRBD2. J lost 6 bases, V lost 4 bases, and 7 bases had no gene match. Looked up from germline, CDR1 is ENHRY and CDR2 is SYGVKD. The CDR3 contains 15 residues. The CDR3 DNA reads TGTGCCATCAGTGCCGTAGCGGGAGTTGGCAATGAGCAGTTCTTC. As protein: CAISAVAGVGNEQFF.

This chain uses TRBV19 with TRBJ1-5, with D tentatively TRBD1 (6 bases). The V end lost 7 bases, the J end lost 6 bases, and 16 bases lay between the germline ends. The CDR3 has 14 amino acids. CDR1 is LNHDA and CDR2 is SQIVND in the germline V gene (reference sequence). CDR3 bases: TGTGCCAGTATGTTGGGGGCCGTAGGTCAGCCCCAGCATTTT. It translates to CASMLGAVGQPQHF.

The rearrangement uses TRBV29-1 and TRBJ2-1; 8 bases agree with TRBD2. Germline-derived CDR1 and CDR2 are SQVTM and ANQGSEA. Trimming removed 6 bases from V and 2 bases from J; junction bases left unmatched: 9. This CDR3 has 15 residues. CDR3 sequence (DNA): TGCAGCGTCCAATTTCCGGGACTAGCCTACAATGAGCAGTTCTTC. Amino acid sequence: CSVQFPGLAYNEQFF.

V and J are TRBV2 and TRBJ2-7; no clear D. CDR1 SNHLY and CDR2 FYNNEI come from the germline V gene. V was trimmed by 5 bases and J by 0 bases, leaving 8 bases between them. The CDR3 length is 13 residues. CDR3: CASSSDGSYEQYF. CDR3 sequence (DNA): TGTGCCAGCAGTTCCGACGGCTCCTACGAGCAGTACTTC.

The chain carries TRBV2 and TRBJ2-1; D possibly corresponds to TRBD1 (6 bases). CDR3 length equals 15 residues. Trimming shortened V by 2 bases and J by 4 bases, and 12 bases separated the two germline ends. From germline, CDR1 is SNHLY and CDR2 FYNNEI. The CDR3 reads CASSESRGQYNEQFF. DNA for the CDR3: TGTGCCAGCAGTGAATCTCGGGGACAATACAATGAGCAGTTCTTC.

A single count supports this clone. The chain couples TRBV5-4 to TRBJ1-4, with D perhaps matching TRBD1 (6 bases). CDR1 and CDR2 from the germline V gene are SGHNT and YYREEE (reference sequence). This CDR3 spans 14 amino acids. With 4 bases removed from V and 7 bases from J, the gap between germline ends came to 14 bases. The CDR3 DNA reads as TGTGCCAGCAGCCCCGGGACATCGAGTGAAAAACTGTTTTTT. It is translated as CASSPGTSSEKLFF.

A few counts support this clone. This rearrangement joins TRBV2 to TRBJ2-1, with TRBD2 as a possible D gene (6 bases). CDR1 SNHLY and CDR2 FYNNEI come from the germline V gene. The CDR3 runs 11 residues. Trimming pared 3 bases from V and 10 bases from J, leaving 7 bases between. The CDR3 coding sequence is TGTGCCAGCAGTGATGGGGGGGAGCAGTTCTTC. This gives the protein CASSDGGEQFF.

A word on this clone: A junction end diverges from the germline sequence, so it may reflect a read error. CDR3 bases: TGTGCCAGCAGCTTGGAGACAGGGGAGCTGTTCTTC. Translation gives CASSLETGELFF. The chain recombines TRBV11-2 with TRBJ2-1; 8 bases are shared with TRBD1. The CDR3 loop spans 12 amino acids. The germline V gene has CDR1 SGHAT and CDR2 FQNNGV.

V is TRBV6-5 and J is TRBJ2-7; 8 bases align to TRBD2. The V gene end was trimmed by 5 bases and the J gene end by 6 bases; junction bases not matched to a gene: 6. There are 13 residues in the CDR3. Germline values: CDR1 MNHEY, CDR2 SVGAGI. The CDR3 DNA reads TGTGCCAGCAGTGCCGGGGGGGGCGGCGAGCAGTACTTC. Its translation is CASSAGGGGEQYF.

The genes are TRBV7-9 and TRBJ1-3; D remains ambiguous. The CDR3 runs 14 residues. The germline gives CDR1 SEHNR, CDR2 FQNEAQ (reference sequence). The V end was cut by 5 bases, the J end by 3 bases, with 11 bases between. CDR3 nucleotide sequence: TGTGCCAGCAGCCGGAACCGGGATGGAAACACCATATATTTT. Its protein product is CASSRNRDGNTIYF.

Only a few counts were recorded for this clone. This chain uses TRBV19 with TRBJ1-1, with 7 bases fitting TRBD1. The CDR3 runs to 14 residues. CDR1 and CDR2 (germline): LNHDA, SQIVND (reference sequence). Trimming took 5 bases from V and 2 from J; bases not matched to a gene: 5. Here the CDR3 reads CASSGLGGNTEAFF. The CDR3 nucleotides read TGTGCCAGTAGTGGATTAGGGGGCAACACTGAAGCTTTCTTT.

The gene calls are TRBV27 and TRBJ2-3; D is perhaps TRBD1 (6 bases). Between the trimmed V and J ends, which lost 1 base and 3 bases, there was a span of 17 bases. The CDR3 has 17 amino acids. In germline, CDR1 is MNHEY, CDR2 SMNVEV (reference sequence). The CDR3 region is CASSLLGQPSPTDTQYF. The CDR3 nucleotides are TGTGCCAGCAGTTTATTAGGACAGCCAAGTCCTACAGATACGCAGTATTTT.

The V call is TRBV30, the J call TRBJ1-5; perhaps TRBD1 as D (5 bases). Deletions cut 0 bases from V and 1 base from J, with 7 bases between. The CDR3 totals 14 residues. Per germline, CDR1 GTSNPN and CDR2 SVGIG (reference sequence). The CDR3 coding sequence is TGTGCCTGGAGTGTGGGGCAAAGCAATCAGCCCCAGCATTTT. This translates into CAWSVGQSNQPQHF.

The chain uses TRBV10-3 and TRBJ2-3, with D perhaps given as TRBD1 or TRBD2 (5 bases each). CDR1 ENHRY and CDR2 SYGVKD come from the germline V gene. Trimming removed 9 bases from V and 5 bases from J, with 9 bases in between. There are 11 residues in the CDR3. CDR3 amino acids: CAIQGVDTQYF. CDR3 coding DNA: TGTGCCATTCAGGGAGTAGATACGCAGTATTTT.

There are a few counts of this clone. The CDR3 spells CASSLKGDTQAFF. CDR3 coding DNA: TGCGCCAGCAGCTTGAAGGGCGACACCCAAGCTTTCTTT. The chain has TRBV5-1 and TRBJ1-1; D remains unclear. The germline gives CDR1 SGHRS, CDR2 YFSETQ. The V end was cut by 1 base, the J end by 9 bases, with 13 bases between. The CDR3 length is 13 residues.

CDR3 sequence reads: CASSLAAVGYGYTF. CDR3 bases: TGCGCCAGCAGCTTGGCCGCGGTTGGCTATGGCTACACCTTC. The rearrangement links TRBV5-1 to TRBJ1-2; no definite D call. The V gene lost 0 bases and the J gene lost 4 bases, with 10 bases spanning the gap. The CDR3 spans 14 residues. Germline loops: CDR1 SGHRS, CDR2 YFSETQ. Full variable domain (remainder filled in from reference TRBV5-1 and TRBJ1-2): KAGVTQTPRYLIKTRGQQVTLSCSPISGHRSVSWYQQTPGQGLQFLFEYFSETQRNKGNFPGRFSGRQFSNSRSEMNVSTLELGDSALYLCASSLAAVGYGYTFGSGTRLTVV.

V is TRBV9 and J is TRBJ2-2, with D unresolved. Trimming cost V 0 bases and J 5 bases, with 5 bases left between them. The CDR3 contains 13 residues. Per germline, CDR1 SGDLS and CDR2 YYNGEE. The CDR3 loop is CASSVVETGELFF. The CDR3 DNA reads TGTGCCAGCAGCGTAGTAGAGACCGGGGAGCTGTTTTTT.

The V and J genes are TRBV5-6 and TRBJ1-5, with TRBD1 matching over 7 bases. This CDR3 region has 16 residues. The germline CDR1 and CDR2 sequences are SGHDT and YYEEEE. J gave up 4 bases and V 3 bases, and 10 bases lay outside the gene matches. The CDR3 bases are TGTGCCAGCAGCTCGGGATGGGACAGAGGGAATCAGCCCCAGCATTTT. It specifies CASSSGWDRGNQPQHF.

This sequence joins TRBV7-2 and TRBJ2-2; D not certain. This CDR3 has 14 residues. Deletions cut 2 bases from V and 5 bases from J, with 9 bases between. CDR1 is SGHTA and CDR2 is FQGNSA in the germline V gene. CDR3 residues: CASSLIPFTGELFF. CDR3 nucleotides: TGTGCCAGCAGCTTAATTCCCTTTACCGGGGAGCTGTTTTTT. Full variable domain (remainder filled in from reference TRBV7-2 and TRBJ2-2): GAGVSQSPSNKVTEKGKDVELRCDPISGHTALYWYRQSLGQGLEFLIYFQGNSAPDKSGLPSDRFSAERTGGSVSTLTIQRTQQEDSAVYLCASSLIPFTGELFFGEGSRLTVL.